The rows below give T cell receptor beta chains drawn from one sample of a study of blood T cell repertoires in COVID-19. Data came from immunoSEQ multiplex PCR; TCRdb stores just in-frame clones and leaves some out. Of over 150,000 clones listed, about 75% are singletons. The sequenced sample was peripheral blood. The receptors derive from a woman between 65 and 79 years old with acute or convalescent COVID-19. Each CDR3 is given without its conserved first and last residue. The D gene is left open where the match is weak.

d_call j_call v_call cdr3_aa
. TRBJ1-2 TRBV19 ASSIGAGALYGYT
TRBD1 TRBJ2-7 TRBV2 ASSPGQGFYEQY
TRBD2 TRBJ2-2 TRBV7-2 ASSLASRLAGAPGELF
. TRBJ1-3 TRBV6-6 ASSYYSRSGNTIY
TRBD2 TRBJ2-1 TRBV7-7 ASSPGLAATGEQF
. TRBJ1-1 TRBV4-1 ASSQDWGRDKAF
TRBD2 TRBJ2-2 TRBV19 ASSSHPRLAANTGELF
. TRBJ1-6 TRBV30 AWSEGVGSPLH
. TRBJ1-2 TRBV6-1 ASSEEGIYGGYT
TRBD1 TRBJ2-2 TRBV15 ATGQGNTGELF
. TRBJ1-3 TRBV7-2 ASSLIQNTGNTIY
TRBD1 TRBJ1-2 TRBV5-6 ASRNTGTGPGYT
TRBD2 TRBJ2-7 TRBV10-1 ASSESGTYEQY
TRBD2 TRBJ2-7 TRBV5-4 ASSPGGLAGGYEQY
TRBD2 TRBJ2-3 TRBV5-4 ASSLEWGGDTQY
. TRBJ1-5 TRBV20-1 SASPPSQPQH
. TRBJ2-4 TRBV27 ATSYGNMNIQY
TRBD1 TRBJ1-2 TRBV6-1 ASSDRDRSYGYT
TRBD1 TRBJ1-1 TRBV3-1/TRBV3-2 ASSQGDRGEAF
TRBD2 TRBJ2-1 TRBV5-1 ASSFLAGGDNEQF
TRBD2 TRBJ2-3 TRBV6-1 ASSERWGGSTDTQY
TRBD2 TRBJ2-1 TRBV3-1/TRBV3-2 ASTRYTLAGGWNEQF
TRBD1 TRBJ2-7 TRBV6-1 ASSDLDRGGRY
TRBD1 TRBJ2-3 TRBV27 ASNPMTGSMVTQY
. TRBJ2-1 TRBV5-1 ASSLGGGSYNEQF